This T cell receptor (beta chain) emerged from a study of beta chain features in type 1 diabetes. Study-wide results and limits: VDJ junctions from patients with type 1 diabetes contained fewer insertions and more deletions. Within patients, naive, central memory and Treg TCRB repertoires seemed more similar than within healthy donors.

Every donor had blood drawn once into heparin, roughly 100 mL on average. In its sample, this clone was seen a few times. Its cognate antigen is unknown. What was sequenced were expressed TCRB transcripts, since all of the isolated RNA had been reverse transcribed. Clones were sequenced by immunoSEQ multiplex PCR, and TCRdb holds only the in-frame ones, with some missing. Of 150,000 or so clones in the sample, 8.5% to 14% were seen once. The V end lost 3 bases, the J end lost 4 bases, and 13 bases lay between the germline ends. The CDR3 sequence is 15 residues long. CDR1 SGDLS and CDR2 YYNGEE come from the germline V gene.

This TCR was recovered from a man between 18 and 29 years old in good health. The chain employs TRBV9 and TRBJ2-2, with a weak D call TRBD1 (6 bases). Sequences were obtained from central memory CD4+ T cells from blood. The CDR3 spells CASSATTGTTGELFF. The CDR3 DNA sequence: TGTGCCAGCAGCGCGACCACAGGGACCACCGGGGAGCTGTTTTTT.